This TCR beta chain comes out of a study of control samples from healthy donors and cancer patients. The V and J ends lost 8 bases and 1 base respectively, with 12 bases between them. The CDR3 is 14 residues long. Germline V lookup: CDR1 SNHLY, CDR2 FYNNEI. In this sample, this clone turned up once. This table comes from immunoSEQ multiplex PCR, and its TCRdb copy is limited to in-frame clones, with some not included. Of about 100,000 clones listed, roughly 92% were seen once; the top ten hold under 4%. The origin of this receptor is a human donor in good health. The donor label of this sample is uncertain. The specimen sequenced was blood. This rearrangement joins TRBV2 to TRBJ1-5, with a tentative D call TRBD1 (5 bases). The CDR3 loop reads CASGGGGSNQPQHF. The CDR3 DNA follows: TGTGCCAGCGGCGGGGGAGGAAGCAATCAGCCCCAGCATTTT.